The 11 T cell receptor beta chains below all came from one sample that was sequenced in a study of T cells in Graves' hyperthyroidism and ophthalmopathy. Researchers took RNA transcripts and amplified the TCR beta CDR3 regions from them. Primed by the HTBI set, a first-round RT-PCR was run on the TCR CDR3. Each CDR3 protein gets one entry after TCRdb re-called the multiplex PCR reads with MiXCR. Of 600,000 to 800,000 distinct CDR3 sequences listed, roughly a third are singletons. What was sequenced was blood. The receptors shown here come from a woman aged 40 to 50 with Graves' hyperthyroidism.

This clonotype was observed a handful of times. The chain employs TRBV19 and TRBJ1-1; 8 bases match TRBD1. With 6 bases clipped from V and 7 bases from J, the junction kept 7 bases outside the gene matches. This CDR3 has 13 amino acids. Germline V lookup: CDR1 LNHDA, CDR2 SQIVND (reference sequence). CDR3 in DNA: TGTGCCAGTAGAGAGGACAGGGACGGTGAAGCTTTCTTT. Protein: CASREDRDGEAFF.

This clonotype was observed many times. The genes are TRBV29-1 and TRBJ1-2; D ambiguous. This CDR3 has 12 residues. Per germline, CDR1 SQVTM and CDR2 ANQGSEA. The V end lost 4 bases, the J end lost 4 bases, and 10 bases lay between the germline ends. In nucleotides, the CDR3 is TGCAGCGTTGCCCGGGAGGGCTATGGCTACACCTTC. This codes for CSVAREGYGYTF.

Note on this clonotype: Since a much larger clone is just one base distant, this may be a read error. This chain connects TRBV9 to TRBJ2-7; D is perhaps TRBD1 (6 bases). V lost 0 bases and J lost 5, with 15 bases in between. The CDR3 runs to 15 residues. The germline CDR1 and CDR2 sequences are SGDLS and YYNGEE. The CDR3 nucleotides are TGTGCCAGCAGCGTAGATTCAGGGGAAACCCACGAGCAGTACTTC. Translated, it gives CASSVDSGETHEQYF. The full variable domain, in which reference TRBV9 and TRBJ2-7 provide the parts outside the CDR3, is DSGVTQTPKHLITATGQRVTLRCSPRSGDLSVYWYQQSLDQGLQFLIQYYNGEERAKGNILERFSAQQFPDLHSELNLSSLELGDSALYFCASSVDSGETHEQYFGPGTRLTVT.

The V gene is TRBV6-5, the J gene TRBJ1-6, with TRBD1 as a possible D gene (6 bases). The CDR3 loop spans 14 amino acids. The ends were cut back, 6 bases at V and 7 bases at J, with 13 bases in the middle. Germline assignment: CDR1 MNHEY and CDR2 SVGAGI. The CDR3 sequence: CASSHGGANSPLHF. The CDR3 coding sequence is TGTGCCAGCAGCCACGGGGGGGCAAATTCACCCCTCCACTTT.

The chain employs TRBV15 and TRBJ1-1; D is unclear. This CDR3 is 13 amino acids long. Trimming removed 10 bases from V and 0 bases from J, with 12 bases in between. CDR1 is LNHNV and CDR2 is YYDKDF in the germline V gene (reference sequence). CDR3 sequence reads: CAIGPTMNTEAFF. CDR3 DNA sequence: TGTGCCATCGGGCCAACCATGAACACTGAAGCTTTCTTT.

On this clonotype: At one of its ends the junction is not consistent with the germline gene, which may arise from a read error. DNA of the CDR3: TGTGCCGGCAGTCCGGTAGTGAATAGCAATCAGCCCCAGCATTTT. Its protein product is CAGSPVVNSNQPQHF. The rearrangement uses TRBV2 and TRBJ1-5; no firm D call. The CDR3 contains 15 residues. CDR1 is SNHLY and CDR2 is FYNNEI in the germline V gene.

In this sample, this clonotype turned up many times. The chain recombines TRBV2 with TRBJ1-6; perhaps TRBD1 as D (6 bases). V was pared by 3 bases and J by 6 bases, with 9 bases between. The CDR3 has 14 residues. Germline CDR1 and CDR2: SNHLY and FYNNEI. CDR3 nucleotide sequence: TGTGCCAGCAGTGACAGGGGAGGTAATTCACCCCTCCACTTT. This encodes CASSDRGGNSPLHF.

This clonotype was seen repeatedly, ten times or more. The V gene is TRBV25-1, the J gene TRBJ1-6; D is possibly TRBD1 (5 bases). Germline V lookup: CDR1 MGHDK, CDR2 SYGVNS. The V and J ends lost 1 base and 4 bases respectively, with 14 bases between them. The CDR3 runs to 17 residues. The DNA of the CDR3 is TGTGCCAGCAGTGAATCTCAGGCGACAGATTATAATTCACCCCTCCACTTT. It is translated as CASSESQATDYNSPLHF.

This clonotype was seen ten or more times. The CDR3 region is CASGTGGANTEAFF. In DNA form, the CDR3 reads TGTGCCAGCGGAACAGGGGGCGCGAACACTGAAGCTTTCTTT. This chain joins TRBV10-3 and TRBJ1-1, with 9 bases that match TRBD1. Germline V gene lookup returns CDR1 ENHRY and CDR2 SYGVKD. After removal of 10 bases from V and 1 base from J, the junction contained 7 bases not matched to a gene. This CDR3 is built from 14 residues.

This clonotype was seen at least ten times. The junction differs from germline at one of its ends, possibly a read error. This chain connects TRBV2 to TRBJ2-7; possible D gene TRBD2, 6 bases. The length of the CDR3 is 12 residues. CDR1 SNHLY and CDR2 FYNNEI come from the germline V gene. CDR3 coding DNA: TGTGCCAGCCGTGAGACTAGTTACGAGCAGTACTTC. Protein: CASRETSYEQYF. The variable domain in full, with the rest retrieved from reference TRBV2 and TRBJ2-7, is EPEVTQTPSHQVTQMGQEVILRCVPISNHLYFYWYRQILGQKVEFLVSFYNNEISEKSEIFDDQFSVERPDGSNFTLKIRSTKLEDSAMYFCASRETSYEQYFGPGTRLTVT.

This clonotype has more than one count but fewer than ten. The DNA of the CDR3 is TGTGCTAGTGGTTTGGTACCGGACAGTAACTATGGCTACACCTTC. Its translation: CASGLVPDSNYGYTF. The rearrangement uses TRBV7-2 and TRBJ1-2; possible D gene TRBD1, 6 bases. Germline V gene data show CDR1 as SGHTA and CDR2 as FQGNSA. The CDR3 is 15 residues long.